The entry that follows covers one TCR beta chain sequence. Its target is not known. This sample was taken from a study of cytomegalovirus exposure and HLA in healthy donors. The study's findings and limits: Clonal expansion was found to be greater in HLA-associated TCR beta chains than in equally common others in a later analysis.

V lost 5 bases to trimming and J lost 0 bases; unmatched junction nucleotides: 5. Germline V gives CDR1 LNHDA, CDR2 SQIVND (reference sequence). CDR3 length equals 15 residues. In the PCR, 60 Vbeta and 13 Jbeta primers were used. TCRdb keeps only in-frame clones here, not all; method: immunoSEQ multiplex PCR. The table shows about 160,000 clones, with approximately 80% occurring only once. Among the donors, all were healthy bone marrow donors. The chain combines TRBV19 with TRBJ2-7, with 9 bases identical to TRBD1. The sequence was collected from a man in his forties in good health and CMV-seronegative. Input material: PBMCs. CDR3 in DNA: TGTGCCAGTAGTGTACAGGGGGCCGGCTCCTACGAGCAGTACTTC. The encoded protein is CASSVQGAGSYEQYF.